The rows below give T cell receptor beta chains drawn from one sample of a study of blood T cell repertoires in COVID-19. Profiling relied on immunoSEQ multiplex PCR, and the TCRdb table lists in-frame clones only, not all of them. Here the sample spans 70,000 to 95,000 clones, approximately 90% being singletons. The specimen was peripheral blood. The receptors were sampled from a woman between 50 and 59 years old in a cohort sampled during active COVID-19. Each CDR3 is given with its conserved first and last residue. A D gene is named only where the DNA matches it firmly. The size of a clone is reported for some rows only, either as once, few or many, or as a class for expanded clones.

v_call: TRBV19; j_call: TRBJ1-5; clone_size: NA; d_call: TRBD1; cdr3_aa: CASRDRVGQPQHF; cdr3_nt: TGTGCCAGTAGAGACAGGGTCGGTCAGCCCCAGCATTTT
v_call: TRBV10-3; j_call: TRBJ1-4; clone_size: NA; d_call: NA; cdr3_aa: CAIQAQVNEKLFF; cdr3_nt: TGTGCCATACAAGCCCAGGTTAATGAAAAACTGTTTTTT
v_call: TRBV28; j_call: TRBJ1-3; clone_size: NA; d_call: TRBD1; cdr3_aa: CASKSTGAGNTIYF; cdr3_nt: TGTGCCAGCAAATCGACAGGGGCCGGAAACACCATATATTTT
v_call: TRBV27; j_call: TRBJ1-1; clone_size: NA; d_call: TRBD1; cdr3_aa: CASSLLGRGMNTEAFF; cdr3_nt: TGTGCCAGCAGTTTATTAGGCAGGGGGATGAACACTGAAGCTTTCTTT
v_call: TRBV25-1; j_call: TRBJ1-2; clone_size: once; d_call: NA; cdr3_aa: CASSESLTVTQGYTF; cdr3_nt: TGTGCCAGCAGTGAAAGTCTGACAGTCACGCAGGGCTACACCTTC
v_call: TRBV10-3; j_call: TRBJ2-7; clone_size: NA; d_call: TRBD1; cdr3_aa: CAISESFQGVNEQYF; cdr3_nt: TGTGCCATCAGTGAGTCGTTTCAGGGGGTCAACGAGCAGTACTTC
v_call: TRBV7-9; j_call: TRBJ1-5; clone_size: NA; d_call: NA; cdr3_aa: CASSLGSGDQPQHF; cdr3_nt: TGTGCCAGCAGCTTAGGGTCCGGTGATCAGCCCCAGCATTTT
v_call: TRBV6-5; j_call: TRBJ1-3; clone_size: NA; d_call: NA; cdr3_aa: CASSTGFGNTIYF; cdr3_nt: TGTGCCAGCAGCACAGGTTTTGGAAACACCATATATTTT
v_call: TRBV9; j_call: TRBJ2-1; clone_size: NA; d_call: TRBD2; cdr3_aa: CASSYGGASGSSPYNEQFF; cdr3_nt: TGTGCCAGCAGCTATGGGGGGGCTAGCGGGAGTAGCCCCTACAATGAGCAGTTCTTC
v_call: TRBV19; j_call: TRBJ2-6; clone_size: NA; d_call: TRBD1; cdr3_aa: CASIRTGAYSGANVLTF; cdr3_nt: TGTGCCAGTATCAGGACAGGGGCCTACTCTGGGGCCAACGTCCTGACTTTC
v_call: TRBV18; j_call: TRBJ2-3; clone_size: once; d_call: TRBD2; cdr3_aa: CASSPPGLAIADTQYF; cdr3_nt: TGTGCCAGCTCACCACCGGGACTAGCGATCGCAGATACGCAGTATTTT
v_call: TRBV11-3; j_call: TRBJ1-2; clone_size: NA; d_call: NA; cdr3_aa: CASSLEGRRGSYGYTF; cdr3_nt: TGTGCCAGCAGCTTAGAGGGGAGGAGGGGCTCCTATGGCTACACCTTC
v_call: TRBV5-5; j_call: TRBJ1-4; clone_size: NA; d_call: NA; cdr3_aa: CASSRGSGRDSEKLFF; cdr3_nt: TGTGCCAGCAGCCGGGGGTCGGGGAGGGATAGTGAAAAACTGTTTTTT
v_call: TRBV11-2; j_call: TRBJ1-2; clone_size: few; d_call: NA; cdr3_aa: CASSNTGNHYGYTF; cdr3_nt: TGTGCCAGCAGCAACACAGGGAATCACTATGGCTACACCTTC
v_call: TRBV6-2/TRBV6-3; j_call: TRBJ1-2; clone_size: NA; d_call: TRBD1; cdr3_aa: CASSSGDRVYGYTF; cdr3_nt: TGTGCCAGCAGTTCGGGTGACAGGGTCTATGGCTACACCTTC
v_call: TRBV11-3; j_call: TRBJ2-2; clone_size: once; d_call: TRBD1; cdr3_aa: CASSRAGGRAGELFF; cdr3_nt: TGTGCCAGCAGCCGCGCAGGGGGCCGGGCGGGGGAGCTGTTTTTT
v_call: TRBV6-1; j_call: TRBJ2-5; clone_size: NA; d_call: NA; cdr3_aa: CASSEWGHKETQYF; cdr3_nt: TGTGCCAGCAGTGAATGGGGACATAAAGAGACCCAGTACTTC
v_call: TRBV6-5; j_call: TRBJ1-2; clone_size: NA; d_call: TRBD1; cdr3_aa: CASSYSVQGAYGYTF; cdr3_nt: TGTGCCAGCAGTTATTCCGTACAGGGGGCTTATGGCTACACCTTC
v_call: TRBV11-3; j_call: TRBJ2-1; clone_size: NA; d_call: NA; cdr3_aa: CASSLGLTNNEQFF; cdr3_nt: TGTGCCAGCAGCTTAGGTTTGACAAACAATGAGCAGTTCTTC
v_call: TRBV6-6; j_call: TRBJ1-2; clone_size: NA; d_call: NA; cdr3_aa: CASSYLWQGDGYTF; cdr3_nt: TGTGCCAGCAGTTACCTGTGGCAGGGCGATGGCTACACCTTC
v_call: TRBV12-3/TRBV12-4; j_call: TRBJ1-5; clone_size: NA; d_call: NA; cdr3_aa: CASSPEGNQPQHF; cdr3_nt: TGTGCCAGCAGCCCAGAGGGCAATCAGCCCCAGCATTTT
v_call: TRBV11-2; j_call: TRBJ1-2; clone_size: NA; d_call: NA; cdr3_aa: CASSLDLGQGLNYGYTF; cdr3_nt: TGTGCCAGCAGCTTAGATCTTGGCCAGGGACTTAACTATGGCTACACCTTC
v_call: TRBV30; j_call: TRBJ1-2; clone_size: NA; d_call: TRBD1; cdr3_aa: CAWSPGQGRYGYTF; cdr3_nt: TGTGCCTGGAGTCCGGGACAGGGAAGATATGGCTACACCTTC
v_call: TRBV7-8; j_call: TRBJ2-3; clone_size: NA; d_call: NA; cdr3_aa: CASSQRTFGTDTQYF; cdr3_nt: TGTGCCAGCAGCCAACGGACATTCGGCACAGATACGCAGTATTTT
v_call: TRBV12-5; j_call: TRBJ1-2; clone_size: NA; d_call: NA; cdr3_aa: CASGTGWWGYTF; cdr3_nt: TGTGCTAGTGGTACAGGGTGGTGGGGCTACACCTTC
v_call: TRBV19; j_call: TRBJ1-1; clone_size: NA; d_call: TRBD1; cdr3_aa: CASSIRPGTGMNTEAFF; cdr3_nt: TGTGCCAGTAGTATTCGTCCCGGGACAGGGATGAACACTGAAGCTTTCTTT
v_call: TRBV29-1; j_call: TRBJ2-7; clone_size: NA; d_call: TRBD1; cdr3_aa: CSVVTGTGGFEQYF; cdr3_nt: TGCAGCGTCGTAACGGGGACAGGGGGCTTCGAGCAGTACTTC
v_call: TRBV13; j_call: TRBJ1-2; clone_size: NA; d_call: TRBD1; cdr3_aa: CASSLGRNRGNYGYTF; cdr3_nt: TGTGCCAGCAGCTTAGGCCGAAACAGGGGGAACTATGGCTACACCTTC
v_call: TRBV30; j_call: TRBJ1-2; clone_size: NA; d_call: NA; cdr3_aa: CARYRDNDGYTF; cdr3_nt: TGTGCCCGTTACCGGGACAACGATGGCTACACCTTC
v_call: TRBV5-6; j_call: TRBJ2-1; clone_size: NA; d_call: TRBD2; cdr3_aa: CASSPRVAGGPYEQFF; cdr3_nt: TGTGCCAGCAGCCCCCGGGTAGCGGGAGGGCCCTATGAGCAGTTCTTC
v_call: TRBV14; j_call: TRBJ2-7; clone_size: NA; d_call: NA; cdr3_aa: CASSHVYEQYF; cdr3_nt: TGTGCCAGCAGCCACGTCTACGAGCAGTACTTC